Reported below is one T cell receptor beta chain. Its antigen remains undetermined. The sample holds no much larger clone one base away, and base qualities are not on file. The data derive from a study of STAT5B mutations in CD4+ large granular lymphocyte leukemia (dated by TCRdb to 2022 to 2024). For context, the study as a whole: Among the healthy controls, the CDR3 'QG' motif was associated with a particular HLA allele. The purity of purified fractions was confirmed by flow cytometry on FACSCanto II or FACSVerse to exceed 95% among lymphocytes. The study compared the TCRbeta repertoires of patients with CD4+ T-cell large granular lymphocyte leukemia against the TCRbeta repertoires of healthy blood donors. Study-wide conclusions, independent of this receptor: TRBV06-family usage was enriched among the top patient clones (8/27) compared with healthy controls (2/35). The data were not HLA-matched, and the relatively small sample size could explain the higher clonality seen in CD4+ compared with CD8+ T-LGLL. Compared with healthy CD4+ repertoires, CD4-sorted patient repertoires appeared more clonal, and this difference remained even after the putative leukemic clones were removed. Main leukemic clonotypes were private to each patient, although 20% to 25% of the main leukemic clonotypes were found at low frequency in the non-leukemic repertoires of other patients.

The immunoSEQ assay at survey resolution was used to sequence TCRbeta rearrangements from genomic DNA. The authors processed their data as follows. In the TCR sequencing data, the smallest productive clonotype frequency that could be detected was 2.59 x 10-5. Only productive TCRbeta rearrangements, meaning sequences that were complete and in-frame, were kept for the analyses. Simpson clonality, calculated in the immunoSEQ Analyzer version 3.0, was used as the measure of sample clonality. Based on frequency, clones were grouped as very rare, small, medium, large (1-20%) or hyperexpanded (>20%). Generation probabilities were estimated with OLGA 1.2.3, V-gene circos plots were made with VDJtools, specificities were searched in VDJdb, and CDR3 motifs were identified with GLIPH. Drawn from immuneACCESS, this table holds only the in-frame rearrangements with V and J called that TCRdb kept. Clones are partly lost; checked studies trace under half to an unresolved V gene and leave the rest unexplained. From that table come the V and J calls and clone size; the DNA was used to work out D and trimming. A total of tens of thousands of clones appear in this sample, roughly 81% of them only once. The ten largest account for about 4.4% of the sample.

V is trimmed back by 8 bases and J by 0 bases, and the junction contains 4 bases that no gene match accounts for. CDR1 and CDR2 are drawn from the germline V gene: SNHLY, FYNNEI. The CDR3 spans 14 residues, from the cysteine through the phenylalanine. Kept here is only the CDR3 DNA, which spans 42 bases and is read in frame from base 1. Buffy coats from 35 to 45 blood donors, supplied by the Finnish Red Cross blood service, were used as healthy controls. All TCR-sequenced material derived from peripheral blood: patient blood samples and healthy donor buffy coats. Peripheral blood mononuclear cells were isolated by Ficoll-Hypaque gradient centrifugation. Magnetic purification was used to isolate CD4+ cells from the buffy coats of the healthy controls. Genomic DNA was extracted using the Gentra Puregene Cell and Tissue kit, and a Qubit 2.0 fluorometer was used to quantify it.

The sample taken for sequencing was CD4+ T cells from blood buffy coats. The sequence is built from TRBV2 and TRBJ1-5, with 7 junctional bases fitting TRBD1. The sequence was obtained from a human donor in good health. The CDR3 reads as follows: CASRRDSSNQPQHF. In nucleotide form, the sequence is TGTGCCAGCCGCCGGGACAGTAGCAATCAGCCCCAGCATTTT.